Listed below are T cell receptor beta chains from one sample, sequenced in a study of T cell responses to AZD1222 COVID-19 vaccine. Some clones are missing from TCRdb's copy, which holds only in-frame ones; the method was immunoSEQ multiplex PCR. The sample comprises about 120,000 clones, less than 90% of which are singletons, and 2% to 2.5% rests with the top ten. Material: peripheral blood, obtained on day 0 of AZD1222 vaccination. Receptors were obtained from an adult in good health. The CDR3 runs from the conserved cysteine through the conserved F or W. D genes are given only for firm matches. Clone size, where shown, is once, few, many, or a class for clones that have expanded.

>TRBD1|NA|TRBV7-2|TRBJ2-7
CASSSMPGQAEYEQYF
TGTGCCAGCAGCTCCATGCCGGGACAGGCGGAGTACGAGCAGTACTTC
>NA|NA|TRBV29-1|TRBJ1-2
CSVVWGNYGYTF
TGCAGCGTTGTATGGGGGAACTATGGCTACACCTTC
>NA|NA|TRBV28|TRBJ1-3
CASSPPGTGRNTIYF
TGTGCCAGCAGTCCCCCGGGGACGGGCCGAAACACCATATATTTT
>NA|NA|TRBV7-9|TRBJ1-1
CASSFPGVNTEAFF
TGTGCCAGCAGCTTCCCGGGGGTGAACACTGAAGCTTTCTTT
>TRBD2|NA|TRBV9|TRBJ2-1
CASSVDGRIGNEQFF
TGTGCCAGCAGCGTAGACGGGAGGATTGGTAATGAGCAGTTCTTC
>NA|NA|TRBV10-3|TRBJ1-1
CAIKAGRETEAFF
TGTGCCATCAAGGCAGGGAGGGAAACTGAAGCTTTCTTT
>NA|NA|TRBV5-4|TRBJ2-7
CASRPNRASYEQYF
TGTGCCAGCAGACCCAACAGGGCGTCCTACGAGCAGTACTTC
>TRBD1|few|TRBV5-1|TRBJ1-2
CASSLGTGSYGYTF
TGCGCCAGCAGCTTAGGGACAGGGTCCTATGGCTACACCTTC
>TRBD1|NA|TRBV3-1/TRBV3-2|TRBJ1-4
CASSTTGKARGEKLFF
TGTGCCAGCAGCACGACAGGGAAGGCCAGGGGTGAAAAACTGTTTTTT
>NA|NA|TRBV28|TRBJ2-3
CASSTPAKGRDRDTQYF
TGTGCCAGCAGCACCCCCGCCAAGGGTCGGGATCGTGATACGCAGTATTTT
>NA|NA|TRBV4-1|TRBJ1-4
CASSPRSSTNEKLFF
TGCGCCAGCAGCCCTAGGTCTTCAACTAATGAAAAACTGTTTTTT
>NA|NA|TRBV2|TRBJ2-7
CASSELGGYEQYF
TGTGCCAGCAGTGAGTTGGGGGGCTACGAGCAGTACTTC
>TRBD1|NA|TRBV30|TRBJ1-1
CAWRGQGGAFF
TGTGCCTGGAGGGGACAGGGGGGAGCTTTCTTT
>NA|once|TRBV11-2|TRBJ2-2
CASSLVGQDGELFF
TGTGCCAGCAGCTTAGTCGGGCAGGACGGGGAGCTGTTTTTT
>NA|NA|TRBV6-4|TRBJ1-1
CASRPGPKNTEAFF
TGTGCCAGCCGGCCTGGCCCAAAGAACACTGAAGCTTTCTTT
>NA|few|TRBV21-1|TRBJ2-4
CASSHHRGKNIQYF
TGTGCCAGCAGCCACCACAGGGGGAAAAACATTCAGTACTTC
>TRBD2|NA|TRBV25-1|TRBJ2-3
CASSESISGRRGDTQYF
TGTGCCAGCAGTGAAAGTATTAGCGGGAGGCGGGGAGATACGCAGTATTTT
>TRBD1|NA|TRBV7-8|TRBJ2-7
CASSFGSGGAGEQYF
TGTGCCAGCAGCTTCGGGTCAGGGGGCGCGGGGGAGCAGTACTTC
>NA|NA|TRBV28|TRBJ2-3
CASTRGGRGRTTDTQYF
TGTGCCAGCACCCGGGGTGGTCGGGGGCGGACTACAGATACGCAGTATTTT
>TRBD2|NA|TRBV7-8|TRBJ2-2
CASNEREWAGELFF
TGTGCCAGCAACGAGCGGGAGTGGGCCGGGGAGCTGTTTTTT
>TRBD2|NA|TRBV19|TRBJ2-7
CATRSGSYEQYF
TGTGCCACCAGAAGCGGGAGCTACGAGCAGTACTTC
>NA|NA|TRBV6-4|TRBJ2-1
CASRGPNMNEQFF
TGTGCCAGCAGGGGGCCGAACATGAATGAGCAGTTCTTC
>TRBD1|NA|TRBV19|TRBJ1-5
CASSNDRAQPQHF
TGTGCCAGTAGTAACGACAGGGCACAGCCCCAGCATTTT
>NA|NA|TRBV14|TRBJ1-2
CASSQERGAELYGYTF
TGTGCCAGCAGCCAAGAGAGAGGGGCAGAACTCTATGGCTACACCTTC
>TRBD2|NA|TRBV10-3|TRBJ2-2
CAISGRADTGELFF
TGTGCCATCAGCGGGAGGGCCGACACCGGGGAGCTGTTTTTT
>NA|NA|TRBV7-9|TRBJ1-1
CASERSEAFF
TGTGCCAGCGAACGGTCTGAAGCTTTCTTT
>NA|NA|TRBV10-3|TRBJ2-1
CATQEFRGSYNEQFF
TGTGCCACTCAGGAGTTCCGTGGCTCCTACAATGAGCAGTTCTTC
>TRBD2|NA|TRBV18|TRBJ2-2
CASSLKGLAGGPMPGELFF
TGTGCCAGCTCGCTCAAGGGGCTAGCGGGAGGCCCAATGCCCGGGGAGCTGTTTTTT
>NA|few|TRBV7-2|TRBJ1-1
CASSFTAGNTEAFF
TGTGCCAGCAGCTTTACCGCGGGTAATACTGAAGCTTTCTTT
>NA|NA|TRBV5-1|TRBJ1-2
CASSSSGDYGYTF
TGCGCCAGCAGCTCGTCGGGAGACTATGGCTACACCTTC
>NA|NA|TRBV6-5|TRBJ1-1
CASRPGLWGTEAFF
TGTGCCAGCAGACCAGGGTTGTGGGGAACTGAAGCTTTCTTT
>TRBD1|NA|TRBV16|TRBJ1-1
CASNRQGSSNTEAFF
TGTGCCAGCAACAGACAGGGGTCTTCGAACACTGAAGCTTTCTTT
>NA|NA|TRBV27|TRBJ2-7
CASSHGGYEQYF
TGTGCCAGCAGCCACGGGGGCTACGAGCAGTACTTC
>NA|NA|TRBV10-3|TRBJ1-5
CAISERGEQPQHF
TGTGCCATCAGTGAGAGGGGCGAGCAGCCCCAGCATTTT
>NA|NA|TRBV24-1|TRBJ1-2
CATSDTPGYGYTF
TGTGCCACCAGTGACACCCCAGGGTATGGCTACACCTTC
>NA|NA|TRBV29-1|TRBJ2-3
CSVEGTLGDTQYF
TGCAGCGTTGAAGGGACATTAGGAGATACGCAGTATTTT
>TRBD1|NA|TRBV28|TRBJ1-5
CASSLGQGYNQPQHF
TGTGCCAGCAGTTTAGGACAGGGGTACAATCAGCCCCAGCATTTT
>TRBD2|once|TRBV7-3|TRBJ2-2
CASSPYSGRGAGELFF
TGTGCCAGCAGCCCGTATAGCGGGAGGGGCGCCGGGGAGCTGTTTTTT